This T cell receptor beta chain derives from a study of shared clonotypes between healthy human individuals. Study background: The study drew on a couple of women and a few men aged 18 to 49 as donors. Study results and caveats: Investigators expected sequencing depth to affect clonotype sharing among donors.

Looked up from germline, CDR1 is SGHRS and CDR2 is YFSETQ. The CDR3 is made up of 14 amino acids. Trimming cost V 0 bases and J 3 bases; bases outside gene matches: 0. Investigators divided CD4+ cells into CD45RA+ naive and CD45RA-negative memory subsets. An even split of each subset's genomic DNA across several immunoSEQ plates was performed. The repertoire was sequenced with immunoSEQ multiplex PCR; TCRdb's copy has only in-frame clones and lacks some. Of approximately 2,300,000 clones listed, 80% to 95% are singletons. Only one count was recorded for this clone. Its antigen is undetermined. Other DNA sequences in this specimen translate into the identical CDR3.

This chain joins TRBV5-1 and TRBJ2-4, with 7 nucleotides matching TRBD1. The sequence was collected from a man younger than 35 in good health. Some clones in this sample may be carry-over from other donors' samples. Sequenced sample: naive CD4+ T cells from PBMCs. The sample's subset: CD45RA+ positively selected. In nucleotides, the CDR3 is TGCGCCAGCAGCTTGGGGACAGGCAAAAACATTCAGTACTTC. This sequence encodes CASSLGTGKNIQYF.